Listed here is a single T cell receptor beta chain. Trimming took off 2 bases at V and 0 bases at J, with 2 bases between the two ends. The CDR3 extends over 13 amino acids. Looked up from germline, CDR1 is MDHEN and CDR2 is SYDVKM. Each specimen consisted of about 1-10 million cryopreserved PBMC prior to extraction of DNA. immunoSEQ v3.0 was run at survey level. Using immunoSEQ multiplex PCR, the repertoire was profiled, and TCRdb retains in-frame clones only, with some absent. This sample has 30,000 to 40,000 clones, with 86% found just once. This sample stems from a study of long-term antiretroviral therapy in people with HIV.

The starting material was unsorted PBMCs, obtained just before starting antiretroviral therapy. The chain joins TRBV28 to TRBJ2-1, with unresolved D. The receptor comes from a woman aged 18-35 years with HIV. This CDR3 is CASSLGSYNEQFF. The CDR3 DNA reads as TGTGCCAGCAGTTTAGGCTCCTACAATGAGCAGTTCTTC.